The source of this T cell receptor beta chain is a study of CXCR3-negative and CXCR3-positive naive CD8 T cells. Study overall: Across all libraries, TRB reads numbered about 135 million, with about 1.5 +/- 0.3 million in each library. Study-wide results and limits: Across naive subsets, surface CD5 expression was comparable, and TCR strength was inferred from properties of the TRB CDR3. Naive cells that were CXCR3-positive had more hydrophobic TRB CDR3s (compared with CXCR3-negative naive cells). Memory cells differed in TRBV-TRBJ usage, but naive CXCR3-negative and CXCR3-positive cells had similar usage.

The CDR3 extends over 16 amino acids. CDR1 is LNHDA, CDR2 SQIVND, per germline (reference sequence). UMI-labeled 5' RACE yielded the TRB cDNA libraries. TCRdb reanalyzed the 5' RACE reads and collapses them to one entry per CDR3 protein, without DNA. Recorded for this sample: tens of thousands of distinct CDR3 sequences. Concerning this clonotype: Its antigen is as yet unknown.

This TCR came from a human donor in good health. Some clones in this sample may be carry-over from other donors' samples. Sequencing used naive CXCR3+ CD8+ T cells from blood. Specified subset: CD45RO-CCR7+CD27+CD95- naive CD8+ T cells expressing CXCR3 (TNR3+). J is TRBJ2-3 and V is TRBV19; absent DNA, TCRdb's TRBD2 call cannot be checked. The chain's CDR3 is CASPFLAGGYTGTQYF.